These 9 T cell receptor beta chains were sequenced from one sample in a study of cytomegalovirus exposure and HLA in healthy donors. The PCR employed 60 Vbeta primers together with 13 Jbeta primers. TCRdb's table, derived via immunoSEQ multiplex PCR, lists solely in-frame clones and lacks some. The table lists approximately 110,000 clones, 65% to 80% of them singletons. The sequencing input was PBMCs. These receptor sequences come from a woman in her thirties or forties in good health and CMV-seronegative.

The chain recombines TRBV9 with TRBJ2-6, with D maybe TRBD1 (6 bases). CDR1 and CDR2 (germline): SGDLS, YYNGEE. The CDR3 has 14 amino acids. The V and J ends lost 8 bases and 2 bases respectively, with 11 bases between them. The CDR3 DNA follows: TGTGCCAGACAACAGGGACCTGGGGCCAACGTCCTGACTTTC. It yields the protein CARQQGPGANVLTF.

This clone was detected once. CDR3 region: CASSYSKETQYF. The DNA of the CDR3 is TGTGCCAGCAGTTACTCTAAAGAGACCCAGTACTTC. The J gene is TRBJ2-5, the V gene TRBV6-5; D not resolved. Germline V gene lookup returns CDR1 MNHEY and CDR2 SVGAGI. This CDR3 contains 12 residues. Trimming pared 0 bases from V and 3 bases from J, leaving 2 bases between.

The chain uses TRBV4-3 and TRBJ1-1; D might be TRBD1 (6 bases). CDR3 length: 15 residues. Trimming cost V 0 bases and J 1 base, with 9 bases left between them. CDR1 is LGHNA and CDR2 is YSLEER in the germline V gene. This CDR3 is CASSQDARGNTEAFF. The CDR3 region has the DNA TGCGCCAGCAGCCAAGATGCCAGGGGGAACACTGAAGCTTTCTTT.

The chain employs TRBV2 and TRBJ2-1, with D perhaps matching TRBD2 (6 bases). CDR3 size: 12 residues. The germline gives CDR1 SNHLY, CDR2 FYNNEI. The V end was cut by 10 bases, the J end by 6 bases, with 13 bases between. The CDR3 sequence: CATNGEVNEQFF. The CDR3 bases are TGTGCCACCAACGGGGAGGTCAATGAGCAGTTCTTC.

This clone was counted only a few times. The V gene is TRBV28, the J gene TRBJ2-1; D is uncertain. Looked up from germline, CDR1 is MDHEN and CDR2 is SYDVKM. V dropped 7 bases and J dropped 2 bases, with 21 bases sitting between them. The CDR3 runs 17 residues. In nucleotides, the CDR3 is TGTGCCAGCACCCCGCCCCCGGGTCAGCTACCCTACAATGAGCAGTTCTTC. Residues: CASTPPPGQLPYNEQFF.

The chain links TRBV28 to TRBJ1-5, with a possible D match to TRBD1 (5 bases). The CDR3 extends over 16 amino acids. Trimming pared 7 bases from V and 2 bases from J, leaving 18 bases between. CDR1 MDHEN and CDR2 SYDVKM come from the germline V gene. For the CDR3, the DNA is TGTGCCAGCACTCCGGGTGGGGCGCTTGGCAATCAGCCCCAGCATTTT. Residues: CASTPGGALGNQPQHF.

In this sample, this clone turned up once. The genes are TRBV10-1 and TRBJ2-1; tentative D call: TRBD2 (7 bases). Deletions cut 8 bases from V and 7 bases from J, with 21 bases between. The CDR3 is made up of 15 amino acids. The germline CDR1 and CDR2 sequences are WNHNN and SYGVQD (reference sequence). The CDR3 sequence: CASGGGREPGNEQFF. In DNA form, the CDR3 reads TGCGCCAGCGGAGGGGGGCGGGAGCCAGGGAATGAGCAGTTCTTC.

The chain is built from TRBV7-6 and TRBJ2-5; possibly TRBD1 for D (6 bases). Germline V lookup: CDR1 SGHVS, CDR2 FNYEAQ. This CDR3 contains 14 residues. V dropped 2 bases and J dropped 2 bases, with 9 bases sitting between them. The CDR3 region is CASSLWQGQETQYF. The CDR3 DNA follows: TGTGCCAGCAGCTTATGGCAGGGGCAAGAGACCCAGTACTTC.

The V gene is TRBV2, the J gene TRBJ2-7; 11 bases agree with TRBD2. V shed 3 bases, J shed 3 bases, and the junction held 7 bases outside the gene matches. CDR1 is SNHLY, CDR2 FYNNEI, per germline. There are 16 residues in the CDR3. CDR3 nucleotide sequence: TGTGCCAGCAGTGACACGGGACTAGCGGCGAACTACGAGCAGTACTTC. Encoded protein: CASSDTGLAANYEQYF.